Below are 29 T cell receptor delta chains sequenced from a single sample in a study of gamma-delta chains in newborns, infants, children. TCRdb called clones from the reads again using CATT. The data hold 8,900 or so delta-chain clones, with 1.5% to 2% observed a single time. Input material: blood. The receptors stem from a child who was a newborn, infant or young child, either healthy, febrile or measles-vaccinated (not recorded which).

This chain joins TRDV1 and TRDJ1, with TRDD3 identical over 13 bases. Per germline, CDR1 TSWWSYY and CDR2 QGS. V lost 1 base, J lost 2 bases, and 22 bases stayed unmatched. The CDR3 sequence is 23 residues long. The CDR3 nucleotides are TGTGCTCTTGGGGAACGACGCGAGCCTTTGCGTACTGGGGGATACGTCAAAACCGATAAACTCATCTTT. Translated, it gives CALGERREPLRTGGYVKTDKLIF.

By share, this clone ranks as medium-sized (0.01 to 0.1%). The chain uses TRDV1 and TRDJ1, with 7 bases that match TRDD3. Trimming removed 3 bases from V and 4 bases from J; junction bases left unmatched: 11. CDR1 TSWWSYY and CDR2 QGS come from the germline V gene. CDR3 length equals 16 residues. The CDR3 reads CALGDDDWGCGDKLIF. CDR3 in DNA: TGTGCTCTTGGGGACGATGACTGGGGATGTGGCGATAAACTCATCTTT.

This clone is labeled medium-sized (0.01 to 0.1%). This chain uses TRDV1 with TRDJ1; 11 nucleotides align to TRDD3. The ends lost 3 bases at V and 3 bases at J; junction bases unmatched: 18. The V gene's germline CDR1 is TSWWSYY and CDR2 QGS. The CDR3 has 20 amino acids. The CDR3: CALGDRNPSPWGIQADKLIF. CDR3 DNA: TGTGCTCTTGGGGACCGAAACCCTTCGCCCTGGGGGATACAGGCCGATAAACTCATCTTT.

This clone was seen more than once but under ten times. The protein given by TCRdb reflects a much larger clone and differs at residue 12 from this DNA's translation, likely from a read error; the protein shown is the DNA's translation. J is TRDJ3 and V is TRDV2; TRDD3 matches 11 bases. The germline V gene encodes CDR1 GEAIGNYY and CDR2 EKD. The CDR3 runs 19 residues. DNA of the CDR3: TGTGCCTGTGACATACTGGGGGATATGAGCTCCCGGGACACCCGACAGATGTTTTTC. It encodes CACDILGDMSSRDTRQMFF.

Points on this clone: Compared with germline, one end of the junction differs, possibly owing to a read error. The sample has other DNA sequences that encode this CDR3 too. The chain uses TRDV1 and TRDJ1, with D possibly TRDD3 on 6 matching bases. The CDR3 is 18 residues long. Germline CDR1 and CDR2: TSWWSYY and QGS. The CDR3 is CALGVGSGHVGDTDKLIF. CDR3 DNA sequence: TGTGCCCTTGGAGTTGGGTCTGGGCACGTGGGGGACACCGATAAACTCATCTTT.

On this clone itself: The junction departs from the called germline gene at one end, perhaps through a read error. This specimen includes other DNA sequences encoding the same CDR3. The chain has TRDV1 and TRDJ1, with 10 bases identical to TRDD3. This CDR3 has 18 amino acids. CDR1 TSWWSYY and CDR2 QGS come from the germline V gene. The CDR3 reads CALGELRYGLGDQGGLIF. The CDR3 region has the DNA TGTGCCCTTGGGGAACTTCGCTACGGACTGGGGGATCAAGGCGGTCTCATCTTT.

By proportion, this clone is medium-sized (0.01 to 0.1%). The genes are TRDV1 and TRDJ1; 7 bases agree with TRDD3. Germline trimming cut 4 bases from V and 0 bases from J; bases unmatched to any gene: 20. The CDR3 is made up of 20 amino acids. The germline V gene has CDR1 TSWWSYY and CDR2 QGS. The CDR3 DNA sequence: TGTGCTCTTGGGGCTTTTTCCGAGCCCCTTGGGGGACCGTACACCGATAAACTCATCTTT. This gives the protein CALGAFSEPLGGPYTDKLIF.

Comments on this clone: Other DNA sequences in the sample encode the same CDR3. This chain links TRDV1 with TRDJ1; no reliable D call. The V end lost 2 bases, the J end lost 3 bases, and 7 bases lay between the germline ends. CDR3 size: 13 residues. Germline V gene data show CDR1 as TSWWSYY and CDR2 as QGS. The chain's CDR3 is CALGEFYPDKLIF. The CDR3 nucleotides are TGTGCTCTTGGGGAATTTTATCCCGATAAACTCATCTTT.

By its share, this clone is large. The sample carries other DNA sequences with the same CDR3. The chain links TRDV2 to TRDJ3; TRDD3 matches at 7 bases. The CDR3 has 19 residues. Germline V gene lookup returns CDR1 GEAIGNYY and CDR2 EKD. V trimming: 0 bases; J trimming: 2 bases; junction bases outside the gene matches: 9. CDR3 nucleotides: TGTGCCTGTGACACCGCTGGGGGGAATGGCACCTGGGACACCCGACAGATGTTTTTC. It specifies CACDTAGGNGTWDTRQMFF.

The sample holds a few counts of this clone. This may be a read error: a much more frequent sequence differs by one nucleotide. Other DNA sequences in the sample encode the same CDR3. This rearrangement joins TRDV2 to TRDJ1, with TRDD3 identical over 7 bases. The CDR3 is made up of 15 amino acids. The germline gives CDR1 GEAIGNYY, CDR2 EKD. The CDR3 DNA reads TGTGCCTGTGACATCTTGGGGATATACACAGATAAACTCATCTTT. Translated: CACDILGIYTDKLIF.

As for this clone: A much larger clone lies one base from this, so it may be a read error. Other nucleotide sequences in the sample specify the same CDR3. The chain employs TRDV2 and TRDJ1; 9 bases align to TRDD3. Looked up from germline, CDR1 is GEAIGNYY and CDR2 is EKD. This CDR3 is built from 18 residues. CDR3 residues: CACDTGGIPTLYTDKLIF. CDR3 sequence (DNA): TGTGCCTGTGACACCGGGGGGATACCGACATTGTACACCGATAAACTCATATTT.

On this clone: This same CDR3 is encoded by further DNA sequences in the sample. V usage is TRDV1 and J usage is TRDJ1; TRDD3 matches 7 bases. The V segment lost 3 bases and the J segment 1 base; nucleotides outside the gene matches: 29. The CDR3 is made up of 23 amino acids. Germline values: CDR1 TSWWSYY, CDR2 QGS. CDR3 DNA sequence: TGTGCTCTTGGGGAGCTAGAATCCCCCCCACGTACTGGGGTAAAACTGGGCACCGATAAACTCATCTTT. Its protein is CALGELESPPRTGVKLGTDKLIF.

Note on this clone: With only one base between it and a far larger clone, this is likely a read error. This CDR3 is also generated by other DNA sequences in the sample. Written as DNA, the CDR3 is TGTGCCTGTGACACCGTCCTACTGGGGGACCACGTTTGGGACACCCGCCAGATGTTTTTC. Protein product: CACDTVLLGDHVWDTRQMFF. The chain carries TRDV2 and TRDJ3; TRDD3 aligns across 9 bases. The CDR3 covers 20 residues. Germline V gene lookup returns CDR1 GEAIGNYY and CDR2 EKD.

A word on this clone: TCRdb shows a much larger clone's protein in place of this DNA's translation, and the two differ at residue 4, likely through a read error; the protein shown is translated from the DNA. The chain has TRDV2 and TRDJ1, with 8 nucleotides matching TRDD3. The CDR3 consists of 16 residues. Germline-derived CDR1 and CDR2 are GEAIGNYY and EKD. With V trimmed by 5 bases and J by 2 bases, 12 bases remained unmatched. CDR3 in amino acids: CACGTRTGGRTDKLIF. The CDR3 nucleotides read TGTGCCTGTGGCACTCGTACTGGGGGTCGGACCGATAAACTCATCTTT.

This clone has a handful of counts. TCRdb assigns this DNA the protein of a much larger clone, which departs from its translation at residue 9; this likely reflects a read error, and the protein shown comes from translating the DNA. The V and J genes are TRDV2 and TRDJ1, with 8 positions matching TRDD3. In germline, CDR1 is GEAIGNYY, CDR2 EKD. V lost 3 bases to trimming and J lost 4 bases; unmatched junction nucleotides: 12. This CDR3 contains 16 residues. Written as DNA, the CDR3 is TGTGCCTGTGACCCCGTGCTGGGGGAAGGGGACGATAAACTCATCTTT. Translating gives CACDPVLGEGDDKLIF.

The V gene is TRDV1, the J gene TRDJ1; 13 nucleotides align to TRDD3. The CDR3 covers 23 residues. V lost 0 bases and J lost 1; bases outside the gene matches: 20. The germline V gene encodes CDR1 TSWWSYY and CDR2 QGS. The CDR3 region has the DNA TGTGCTCTTGGGGAACTTAAAGTACTGGGGGATACGCCGCTTAAATCTGGCACCGATAAACTCATCTTT. Translation gives CALGELKVLGDTPLKSGTDKLIF.

This clone was observed a handful of times. TCRdb's protein and the DNA translation differ at residue 8; the protein here comes from the DNA. V is TRDV1 and J is TRDJ1; 10 bases match TRDD3. Germline V lookup: CDR1 TSWWSYY, CDR2 QGS. The length of the CDR3 is 18 residues. V trimming: 0 bases; J trimming: 2 bases; junction bases outside the gene matches: 9. The CDR3: CALGELAHTGGFTDKLIF. CDR3 sequence (DNA): TGTGCTCTTGGGGAACTTGCCCATACTGGGGGATTTACCGATAAACTCATCTTT.

This clone was counted only a few times. The protein given by TCRdb reflects a much larger clone and differs at residue 7 from this DNA's translation, likely from a read error; the protein shown is the DNA's translation. V and J are TRDV3 and TRDJ2; D unclear. V lost 5 bases, J lost 8 bases, and 24 bases lay in between. This CDR3 region has 15 residues. Germline lookup yields CDR1 TVYSNPD and CDR2 GDNSRS (reference sequence). DNA of the CDR3: TGTGCCAAAAGGGGCACTGAGGACCCGAGGGCACAACTCTTCTTT. The encoded protein is CAKRGTEDPRAQLFF.

On this clone: The protein listed by TCRdb differs at residue 7 from the translated DNA, so the DNA translation is shown. The chain employs TRDV1 and TRDJ1; TRDD3 matches at 11 bases. Unmatched junction bases numbered 14, after V lost 3 bases and J lost 2 bases. The CDR3 is made up of 19 amino acids. Germline V gene sequence: CDR1 TSWWSYY, CDR2 QGS. CDR3 nucleotide sequence: TGTGCTCTTGGGGACCCTTTCCTTCTTACTGGGGGATATACCGATAAACTCATCTTT. Amino acids: CALGDPFLLTGGYTDKLIF.

With respect to this clone: A far bigger clonotype differs at one base, so this is likely a read error. Other nucleotide sequences from this sample produce the same CDR3. This chain links TRDV2 with TRDJ3; 8 bases are a match to TRDD3. Germline values: CDR1 GEAIGNYY, CDR2 EKD. This CDR3 is built from 19 residues. This CDR3 is CACDRVLGVSSWDTRQMFF. In DNA form, the CDR3 reads TGTGCCTGTGACAGAGTACTGGGGGTCAGCTCCTGGGACACCCGGCAGATGTTTTTC.

The genes are TRDV1 and TRDJ1, with D perhaps TRDD3 (6 bases). Germline V lookup: CDR1 TSWWSYY, CDR2 QGS. There are 17 residues in the CDR3. With 4 bases removed from V and 4 bases from J, the gap between germline ends came to 22 bases. The CDR3 sequence: CALGVFPRRLGSDKLIF. The CDR3 coding sequence is TGTGCTCTTGGGGTCTTCCCACGGCGTCTGGGGAGCGATAAACTCATCTTT.

The sample holds a few counts of this clone. A much larger clone sits a single nucleotide away, making a read error possible. The rearrangement uses TRDV2 and TRDJ3; TRDD3 agrees at 11 bases. There are 23 residues in the CDR3. Germline CDR1 is GEAIGNYY and CDR2 is EKD. The CDR3 here is CAYDTVYLGDTHSVSWDTRQMFF. The CDR3 nucleotides read TGTGCCTATGACACCGTGTACTTGGGGGATACGCATTCAGTGTCCTGGGACACCCGACAGATGTTTTTC.

This clone showed up just a few times. The junction departs from the called germline gene at one end, perhaps through a read error. The chain links TRDV2 to TRDJ3; 10 bases match TRDD3. The CDR3 runs 21 residues. Germline assignment: CDR1 GEAIGNYY and CDR2 EKD. For the CDR3, the DNA is TGTGCCTGTGACACCGCTATACTGGGGGATGCGCGCCCCTGGGACACCCGACAGGTGTTTTTC. Residues: CACDTAILGDARPWDTRQVFF.

This clone was picked up a small number of times. A much larger clone sits a single nucleotide away, making a read error possible. Other DNA sequences in the sample encode the same CDR3. The chain carries TRDV2 and TRDJ1, with 12 bases that match TRDD3. Germline V gene sequence: CDR1 GEAIGNYY, CDR2 EKD. V lost 3 bases, J lost 0 bases, and 10 bases stayed unmatched. This CDR3 has 18 residues. CDR3 DNA sequence: TGTGCCTGTGACGCCTCGACTGGGGGATACTACTACACCGATAAACTCATCTTT. This codes for CACDASTGGYYYTDKLIF.

In its sample, this clone ranks as medium-sized. This chain joins TRDV1 and TRDJ1, with D hard to call. The CDR3 runs 16 residues. In germline, CDR1 is TSWWSYY, CDR2 QGS. V lost 1 base to trimming and J lost 0 bases, with 12 bases between them. This chain's CDR3 is CALGEPYSLYTDKLIF. The CDR3 DNA is TGTGCTCTTGGGGAACCTTATTCCCTTTACACCGATAAACTCATCTTT.

This clone was picked up a small number of times. The same CDR3 can be traced to other DNA sequences in this sample. This sequence joins TRDV1 and TRDJ2, with 9 bases that match TRDD3. The CDR3 is 20 residues long. Germline V gene lookup returns CDR1 TSWWSYY and CDR2 QGS. V shed 2 bases, J shed 5 bases, and the junction held 18 bases outside the gene matches. The CDR3 sequence: CALGEVGTTEDWGRTAQLFF. The DNA for the CDR3 is TGTGCTCTTGGGGAAGTGGGAACTACGGAGGACTGGGGGAGAACAGCACAACTCTTCTTT.

On this clone: Possible read error: a much larger clone is one base away. Other DNA sequences in this sample translate to the same CDR3. This chain joins TRDV2 and TRDJ1; no definite D call. Germline CDR1 GEAIGNYY, CDR2 EKD. This CDR3 is 15 amino acids long. The CDR3 region has the DNA TGCGCCTGTGACACCAAGAGTACGCGCGGCGATAAACTCATCTTT. This gives the protein CACDTKSTRGDKLIF.

By share of the sample, this clone is medium-sized. V is TRDV1 and J is TRDJ1; 9 bases are a match to TRDD3. The V segment lost 2 bases and the J segment 4 bases; nucleotides outside the gene matches: 11. This CDR3 is 17 amino acids long. Germline V gene lookup returns CDR1 TSWWSYY and CDR2 QGS. The CDR3 DNA sequence: TGTGCTCTTGGGGAAGGGTCCCTACTGGGGGAACGCGATAAACTCATCTTT. It encodes CALGEGSLLGERDKLIF.

A word on this clone: This DNA's translation differs at residue 6 from TCRdb's protein, which comes from a much larger clone; a read error is likely, and the protein shown is translated from the DNA. V gene TRDV2 combines with J gene TRDJ1; 8 positions agree with TRDD3. V was pared by 3 bases and J by 0 bases, with 14 bases of the junction left unmatched. Germline CDR1 GEAIGNYY, CDR2 EKD. The CDR3 sequence is 18 residues long. CDR3 sequence (DNA): TGTGCCTGTGACCAGGTAGGGGGATATAGCCCCTACACCGATAAACTCATCTTT. Its protein is CACDQVGGYSPYTDKLIF.